The T cell receptor beta chain under discussion was sequenced for a study of T cell repertoires in cytomegalovirus infection. The CDR3 length is 16 residues. Germline-derived CDR1 and CDR2 are LGHDT and YNNKEL (reference sequence). V shed 1 base, J shed 2 bases, and the junction held 7 bases outside the gene matches. A single record per CDR3 protein comes from TCRdb applying MiXCR to the reads. Here the sample spans 600,000 to 800,000 distinct CDR3 sequences, approximately 24% being singletons. This clonotype was observed a few times. The material sequenced was CD8+ T cells from PBMCs. The V call is TRBV3-1, the J call TRBJ2-7; 8 nucleotides align to TRBD1. This sequence was found in a human donor in good health (CMV status not recorded). Some clones in this sample may be carry-over from other donors' samples. CDR3 loop: CASSQGVTGATYEQYF. In nucleotides, the CDR3 is TGTGCCAGCAGCCAAGGTGTGACAGGGGCAACCTACGAGCAGTACTTC.